The T cell receptor (beta chain) described here comes from a study of T cells in Graves' hyperthyroidism and ophthalmopathy. Researchers took RNA transcripts and amplified the TCR beta CDR3 regions from them. The HTBI primer set was used in a first-round RT-PCR of the TCR CDR3. TCRdb called the multiplex PCR reads again in MiXCR, with one record for every CDR3 protein. The sample holds some 350,000 distinct CDR3 sequences, 15% to 19% seen once. The CDR3 consists of 17 residues. Looked up from germline, CDR1 is DFQATT and CDR2 is SNEGSKA (reference sequence). J was trimmed by 7 bases and V by 4 bases; bases with no gene match: 16. Thyroid ultrasound, orbital computed tomography, clinical symptoms, and serum thyroxine and TRAb underpinned diagnoses. First hyperthyroidism diagnosis is when the blood sample was obtained, before any ophthalmopathy symptoms. This clonotype was detected ten times or more.

The gene calls are TRBV20-1 and TRBJ2-1; 10 nucleotides agree with TRBD2. The specimen was blood. The clonotype comes from a young woman with Graves' hyperthyroidism that later progressed to Graves' ophthalmopathy. CDR3 amino acids: CSATRVESGRAANEQFF. DNA of the CDR3: TGCAGTGCTACCCGCGTCGAAAGCGGGAGGGCGGCGAATGAGCAGTTCTTC.